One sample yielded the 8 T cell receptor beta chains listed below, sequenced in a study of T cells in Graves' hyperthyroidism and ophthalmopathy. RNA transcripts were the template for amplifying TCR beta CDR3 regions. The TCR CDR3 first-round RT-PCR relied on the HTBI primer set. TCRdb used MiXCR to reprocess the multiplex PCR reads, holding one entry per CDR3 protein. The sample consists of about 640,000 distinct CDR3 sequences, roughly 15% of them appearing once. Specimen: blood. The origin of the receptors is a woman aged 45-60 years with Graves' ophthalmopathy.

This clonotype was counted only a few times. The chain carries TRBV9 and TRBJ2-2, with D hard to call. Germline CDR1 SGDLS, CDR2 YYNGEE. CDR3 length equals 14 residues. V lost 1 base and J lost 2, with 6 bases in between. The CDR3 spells CASSVYGNTGELFF. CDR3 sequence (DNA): TGTGCCAGCAGCGTATACGGCAACACCGGGGAGCTGTTTTTT.

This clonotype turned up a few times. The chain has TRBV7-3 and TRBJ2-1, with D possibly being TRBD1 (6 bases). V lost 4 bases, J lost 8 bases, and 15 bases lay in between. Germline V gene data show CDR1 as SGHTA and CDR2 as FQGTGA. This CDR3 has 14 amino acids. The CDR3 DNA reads TGTGCCAGCAGCTCCCGACGGACAGACGATGAGCAGTTCTTC. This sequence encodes CASSSRRTDDEQFF.

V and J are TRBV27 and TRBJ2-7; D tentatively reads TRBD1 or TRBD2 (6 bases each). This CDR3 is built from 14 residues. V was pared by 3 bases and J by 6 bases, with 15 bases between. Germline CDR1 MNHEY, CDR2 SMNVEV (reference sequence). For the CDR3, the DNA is TGTGCCAGCAGTTTGAACAGGGACTTTGCCGAGCAGTACTTC. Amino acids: CASSLNRDFAEQYF.

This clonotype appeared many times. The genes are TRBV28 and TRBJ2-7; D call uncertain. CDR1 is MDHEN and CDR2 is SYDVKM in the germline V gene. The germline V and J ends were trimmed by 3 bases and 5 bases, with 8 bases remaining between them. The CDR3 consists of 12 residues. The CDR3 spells CASSLIRDEQYF. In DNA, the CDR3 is TGTGCCAGCAGTTTGATACGAGACGAGCAGTACTTC.

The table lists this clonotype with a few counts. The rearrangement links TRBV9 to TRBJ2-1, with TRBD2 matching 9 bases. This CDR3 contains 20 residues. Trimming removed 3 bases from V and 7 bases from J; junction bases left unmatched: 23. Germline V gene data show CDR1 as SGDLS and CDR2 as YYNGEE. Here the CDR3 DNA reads TGTGCCAGCAGCGGCCTTCTTTTAGCGGGAGAAGGACCGGGTCGTAATGAGCAGTTCTTC. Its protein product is CASSGLLLAGEGPGRNEQFF. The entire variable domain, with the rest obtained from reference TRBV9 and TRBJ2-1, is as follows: DSGVTQTPKHLITATGQRVTLRCSPRSGDLSVYWYQQSLDQGLQFLIQYYNGEERAKGNILERFSAQQFPDLHSELNLSSLELGDSALYFCASSGLLLAGEGPGRNEQFFGPGTRLTVL.

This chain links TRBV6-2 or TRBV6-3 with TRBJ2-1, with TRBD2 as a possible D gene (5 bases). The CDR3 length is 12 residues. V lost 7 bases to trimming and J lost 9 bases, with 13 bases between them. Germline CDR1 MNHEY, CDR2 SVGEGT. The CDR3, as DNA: TGTGCCAGCAAAGGAGATGCGGGTGAGCAGTTCTTC. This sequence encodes CASKGDAGEQFF.

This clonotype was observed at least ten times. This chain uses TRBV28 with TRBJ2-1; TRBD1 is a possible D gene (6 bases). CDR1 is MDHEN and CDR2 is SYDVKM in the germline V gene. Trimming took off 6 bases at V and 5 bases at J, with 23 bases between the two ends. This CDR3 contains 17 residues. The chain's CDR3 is CASRTIMGARENNEQFF. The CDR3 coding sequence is TGTGCCAGCAGGACAATAATGGGGGCTCGAGAAAACAATGAGCAGTTCTTC.

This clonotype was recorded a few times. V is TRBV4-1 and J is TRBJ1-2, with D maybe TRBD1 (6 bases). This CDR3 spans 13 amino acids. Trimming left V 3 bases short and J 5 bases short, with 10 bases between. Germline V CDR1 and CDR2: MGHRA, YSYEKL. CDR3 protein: CASSQVDRYGYTF. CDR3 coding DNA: TGCGCCAGCAGCCAGGTGGACAGATATGGCTACACCTTC.